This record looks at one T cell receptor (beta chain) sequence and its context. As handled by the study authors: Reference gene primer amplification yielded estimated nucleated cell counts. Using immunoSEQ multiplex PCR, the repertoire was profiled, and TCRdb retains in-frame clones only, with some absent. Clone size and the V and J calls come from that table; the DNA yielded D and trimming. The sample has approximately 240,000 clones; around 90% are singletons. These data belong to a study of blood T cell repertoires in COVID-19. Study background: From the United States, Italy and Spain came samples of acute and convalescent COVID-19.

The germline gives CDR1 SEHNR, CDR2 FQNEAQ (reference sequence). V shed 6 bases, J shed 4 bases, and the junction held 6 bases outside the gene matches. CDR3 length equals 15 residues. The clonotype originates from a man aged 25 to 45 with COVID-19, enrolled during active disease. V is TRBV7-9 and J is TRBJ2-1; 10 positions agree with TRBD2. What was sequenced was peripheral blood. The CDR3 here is CASRSSGGGYNEQFF. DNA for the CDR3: TGTGCCAGCAGGTCTAGCGGGGGCGGATACAATGAGCAGTTCTTC.